This T cell receptor (beta chain) originates from a study of human T cells and chemical hapten exposure (dated by TCRdb to the early 2020s). Describing the broader study: Libraries were pooled for sequencing, and per-sample TCR yields varied mainly because of small differences in library volumes within the pool. For every blood RNA sample, sequencing covered both the TCR alpha and TCR beta chains. This study followed changes in the peripheral blood TCR repertoire in vivo during primary and secondary sensitization of alopecia patients to the hapten diphenylcyclopropenone (DPC). The full study reports these points: DPC sensitization did not change how many TCRs were above 1 in 1000 frequency, and no evidence was found of alterations in global repertoire structure. After repeated subsampling, the strength of the expansion versus patch-test correlation and the threshold at which it became significant changed.

Receptor amplification or capture employed RACE. The instrument given in TCRdb is NextSeq 500. Library preparation attached unique molecular identifiers to individual cDNA molecules for quantitative, reproducible TCR counting. Under the source paper's analysis protocol: The median number of TCRs per sample was 90,000 to 100,000, ranging from about 20,000 to 750,000. V, J and CDR3 annotation of the TCR reads was performed with the Decombinator software suite. For PS versus PT1 abundance plots, all samples were subsampled to the same number of TCRs (28,000). Expanded TCRs were defined as absent before sensitization and observed at least eight times at the 2-week time point. TCRdb redid the processing of the public reads, applying fastp at Q25 and MiXCR, and retained in-frame beta chains. Each CDR3 protein appears once, grouped with its most common genes and DNA. None of the V and J calls come from the authors' own analysis; TCRdb made them. Present in this sample are more than 35,000 distinct CDR3 sequences, 3.7% of which were seen just once. The ten top clones hold 5% to 7% of the sample.

Per the publication, the time point label means: healthy volunteer bleed at 6 weeks. Total RNA was extracted from unfractionated whole blood collected in Tempus Blood RNA tubes. As TCR sequencing controls, about 5 healthy volunteers were used, with blood taken at day 0, 2 weeks and 6 weeks. The germline ends are 8 bases apart after V is trimmed by 2 bases and J by 0 bases. There are 15 amino acids in the CDR3, from cysteine to phenylalanine inclusive. CDR3 DNA is the only sequence kept; it has 45 bases, read in frame from the first base. CDR1 and CDR2 (KGHSH, LQKENI) derive from the germline V gene. In its sample, this clonotype was seen many times. There is no known antigen for this receptor. There are no base qualities to consult, and no much larger clone falls within one base.

In this chain, TRBV18 is recombined with TRBJ1-3, with the D gene not confidently named. This TCR came from a human donor in good health. Some clones in this sample may be carry-over from other donors' samples. Sequencing was carried out using whole blood. The DNA sequence reads TGTGCCAGCTCACCATCATCTAGCTCTGGAAACACCATATATTTT. This yields the protein CASSPSSSSGNTIYF.